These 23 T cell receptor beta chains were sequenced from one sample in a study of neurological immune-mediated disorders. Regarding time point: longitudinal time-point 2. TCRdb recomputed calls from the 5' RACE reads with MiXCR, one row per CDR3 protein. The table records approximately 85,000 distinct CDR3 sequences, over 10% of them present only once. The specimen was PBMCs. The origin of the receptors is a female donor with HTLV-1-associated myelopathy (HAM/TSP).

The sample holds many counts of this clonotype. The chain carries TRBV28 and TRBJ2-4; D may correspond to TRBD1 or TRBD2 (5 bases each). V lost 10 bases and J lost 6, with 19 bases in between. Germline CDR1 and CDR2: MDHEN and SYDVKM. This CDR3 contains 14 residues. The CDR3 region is CATSSGSGRNIQYF. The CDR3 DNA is TGTGCCACCTCCTCCGGGTCAGGGAGAAACATTCAGTACTTC.

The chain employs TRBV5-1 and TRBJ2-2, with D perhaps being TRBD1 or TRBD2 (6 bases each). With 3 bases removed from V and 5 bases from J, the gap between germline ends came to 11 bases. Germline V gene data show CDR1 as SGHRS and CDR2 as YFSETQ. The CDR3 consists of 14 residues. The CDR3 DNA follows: TGCGCCAGCAGCTCGGAAGGGGGGACCGGGGAGCTGTTTTTT. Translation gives CASSSEGGTGELFF.

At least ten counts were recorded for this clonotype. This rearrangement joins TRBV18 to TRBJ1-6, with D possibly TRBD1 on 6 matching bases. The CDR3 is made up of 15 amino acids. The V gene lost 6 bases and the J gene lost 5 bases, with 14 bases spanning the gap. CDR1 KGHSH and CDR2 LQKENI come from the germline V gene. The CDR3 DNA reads TGTGCCAGCTCCCCCCCGGGACAAAATAATTCACCCCTCCACTTT. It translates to CASSPPGQNNSPLHF. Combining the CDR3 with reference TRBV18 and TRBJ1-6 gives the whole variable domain NAGVMQNPRHLVRRRGQEARLRCSPMKGHSHVYWYRQLPEEGLKFMVYLQKENIIDESGMPKERFSAEFPKEGPSILRIQQVVRGDSAAYFCASSPPGQNNSPLHFGNGTRLTVT.

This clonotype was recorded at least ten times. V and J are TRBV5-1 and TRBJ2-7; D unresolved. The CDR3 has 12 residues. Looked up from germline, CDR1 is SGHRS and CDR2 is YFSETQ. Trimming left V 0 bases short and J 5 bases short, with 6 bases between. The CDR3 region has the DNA TGCGCCAGCAGCTTGGGACAAGACGAGCAGTACTTC. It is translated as CASSLGQDEQYF.

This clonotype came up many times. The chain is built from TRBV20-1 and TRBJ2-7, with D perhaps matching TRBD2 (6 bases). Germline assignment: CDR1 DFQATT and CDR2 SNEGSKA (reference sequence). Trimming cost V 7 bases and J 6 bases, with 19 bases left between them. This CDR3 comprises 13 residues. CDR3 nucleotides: TGCAGTGTTAGGGACTCCCCGTCCCTCGAGCAGTACTTC. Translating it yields CSVRDSPSLEQYF.

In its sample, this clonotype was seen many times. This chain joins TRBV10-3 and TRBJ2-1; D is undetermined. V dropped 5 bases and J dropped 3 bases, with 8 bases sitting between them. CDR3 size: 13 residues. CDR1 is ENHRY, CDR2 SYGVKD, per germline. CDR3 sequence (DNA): TGTGCCATCAGTATGGTGCTCTACAATGAGCAGTTCTTC. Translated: CAISMVLYNEQFF.

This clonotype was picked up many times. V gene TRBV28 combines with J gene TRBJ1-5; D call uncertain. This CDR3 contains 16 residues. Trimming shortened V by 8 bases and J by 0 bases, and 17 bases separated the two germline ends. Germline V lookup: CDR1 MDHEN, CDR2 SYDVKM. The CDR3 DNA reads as TGTGCCAGCCCCAAAACGGGGAGCAATAGCAATCAGCCCCAGCATTTT. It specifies CASPKTGSNSNQPQHF.

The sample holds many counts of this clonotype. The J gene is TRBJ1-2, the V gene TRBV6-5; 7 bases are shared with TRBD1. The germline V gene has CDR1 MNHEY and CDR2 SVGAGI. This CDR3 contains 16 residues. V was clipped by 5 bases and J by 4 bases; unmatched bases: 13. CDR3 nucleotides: TGTGCCAGCAGTAATCTACTTTCCGGGACAGCCTATGGCTACACCTTC. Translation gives CASSNLLSGTAYGYTF.

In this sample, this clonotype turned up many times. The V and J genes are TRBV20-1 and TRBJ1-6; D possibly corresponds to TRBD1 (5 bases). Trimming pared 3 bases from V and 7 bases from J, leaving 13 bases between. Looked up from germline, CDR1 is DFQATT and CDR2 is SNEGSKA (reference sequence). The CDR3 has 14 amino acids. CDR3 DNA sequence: TGCAGTGCTAGCTTCCGGGGACCAAATTCACCCCTCCACTTT. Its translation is CSASFRGPNSPLHF.

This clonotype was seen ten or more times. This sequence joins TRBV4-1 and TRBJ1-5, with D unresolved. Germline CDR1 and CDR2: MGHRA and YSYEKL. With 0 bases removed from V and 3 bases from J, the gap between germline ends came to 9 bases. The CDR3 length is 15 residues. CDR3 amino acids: CASSQEGGLNQPQHF. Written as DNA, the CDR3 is TGCGCCAGCAGCCAAGAGGGCGGCCTCAATCAGCCCCAGCATTTT.

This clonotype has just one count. The CDR3 sequence is CASSFGTSGLTYNEQFF. The CDR3 DNA reads as TGCGCCAGCAGCTTCGGGACTAGCGGGTTAACCTACAATGAGCAGTTCTTC. The chain is built from TRBV5-1 and TRBJ2-1; 12 bases are shared with TRBD2. The germline V gene has CDR1 SGHRS and CDR2 YFSETQ. CDR3 length: 17 residues. Losses at the gene ends were 2 bases for V and 2 bases for J; bases not matched to a gene: 5.

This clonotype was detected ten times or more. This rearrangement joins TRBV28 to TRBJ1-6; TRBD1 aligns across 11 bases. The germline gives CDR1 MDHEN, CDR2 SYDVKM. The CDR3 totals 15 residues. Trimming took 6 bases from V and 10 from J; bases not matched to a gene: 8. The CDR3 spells CASSPPGQGVSPLHF. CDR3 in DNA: TGTGCCAGCAGCCCCCCGGGACAGGGGGTCTCACCCCTCCACTTT.

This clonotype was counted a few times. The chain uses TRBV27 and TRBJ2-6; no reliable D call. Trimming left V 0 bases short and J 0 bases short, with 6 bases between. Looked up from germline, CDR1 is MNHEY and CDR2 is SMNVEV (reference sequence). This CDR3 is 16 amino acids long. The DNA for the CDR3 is TGTGCCAGCAGTTTATCGAGAGGCTCTGGGGCCAACGTCCTGACTTTC. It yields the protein CASSLSRGSGANVLTF. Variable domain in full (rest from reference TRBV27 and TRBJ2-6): EAQVTQNPRYLITVTGKKLTVTCSQNMNHEYMSWYRQDPGLGLRQIYYSMNVEVTDKGDVPEGYKVSRKEKRNFPLILESPSPNQTSLYFCASSLSRGSGANVLTFGAGSRLTVL.

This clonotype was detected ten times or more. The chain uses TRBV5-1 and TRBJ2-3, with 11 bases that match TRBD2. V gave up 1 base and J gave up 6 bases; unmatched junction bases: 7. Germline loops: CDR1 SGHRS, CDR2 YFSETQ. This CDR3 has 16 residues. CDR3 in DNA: TGCGCCAGCAGCTTGAGTACTAGCGGGGGTTCCGATACGCAGTATTTT. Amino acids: CASSLSTSGGSDTQYF.

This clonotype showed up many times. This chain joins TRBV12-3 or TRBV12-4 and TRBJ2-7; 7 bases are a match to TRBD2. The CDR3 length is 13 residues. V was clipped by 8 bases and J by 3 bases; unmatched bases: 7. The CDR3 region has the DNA TGTGCCAGCGGGGACTATCAAAACTACGAGCAGTACTTC. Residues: CASGDYQNYEQYF.

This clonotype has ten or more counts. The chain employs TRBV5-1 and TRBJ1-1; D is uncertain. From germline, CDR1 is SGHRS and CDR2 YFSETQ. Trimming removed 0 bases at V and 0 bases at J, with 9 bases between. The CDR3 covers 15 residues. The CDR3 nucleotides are TGCGCCAGCAGCTTGGTTGCGGCGATGAACACTGAAGCTTTCTTT. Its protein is CASSLVAAMNTEAFF.

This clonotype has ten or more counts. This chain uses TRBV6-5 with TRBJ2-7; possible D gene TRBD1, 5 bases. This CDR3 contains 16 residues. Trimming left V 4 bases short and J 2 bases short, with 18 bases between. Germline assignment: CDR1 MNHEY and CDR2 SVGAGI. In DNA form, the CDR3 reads TGTGCCAGCAGTTCTGCCGCCGTTGACAGAACCTACGAGCAGTACTTC. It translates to CASSSAAVDRTYEQYF.

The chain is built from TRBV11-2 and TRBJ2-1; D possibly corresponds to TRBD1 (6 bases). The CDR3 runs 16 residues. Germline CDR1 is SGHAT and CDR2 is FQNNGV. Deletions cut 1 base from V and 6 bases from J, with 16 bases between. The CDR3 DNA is TGTGCCAGCAGCTTAGCTTCAAGCAGGGGCGGCAATGAGCAGTTCTTC. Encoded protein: CASSLASSRGGNEQFF.

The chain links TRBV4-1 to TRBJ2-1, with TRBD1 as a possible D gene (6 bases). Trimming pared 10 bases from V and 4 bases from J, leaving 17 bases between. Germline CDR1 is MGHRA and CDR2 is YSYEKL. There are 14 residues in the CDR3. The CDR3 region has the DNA TGCGCCACCAACGAACGGCAGGGGTACAATGAGCAGTTCTTC. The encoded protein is CATNERQGYNEQFF.

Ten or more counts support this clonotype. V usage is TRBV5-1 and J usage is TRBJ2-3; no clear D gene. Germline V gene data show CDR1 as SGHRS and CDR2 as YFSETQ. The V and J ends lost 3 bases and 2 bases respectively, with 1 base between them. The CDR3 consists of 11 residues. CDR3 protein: CASSYTDTQYF. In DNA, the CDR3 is TGCGCCAGCAGCTACACAGATACGCAGTATTTT.

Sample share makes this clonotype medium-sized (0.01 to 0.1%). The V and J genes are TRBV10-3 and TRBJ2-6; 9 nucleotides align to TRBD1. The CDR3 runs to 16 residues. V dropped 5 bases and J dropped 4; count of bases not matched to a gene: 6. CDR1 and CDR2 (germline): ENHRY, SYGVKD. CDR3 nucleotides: TGTGCCATCAGTTCGGACAGGGGTTCCGGGGCCAACGTCCTGACTTTC. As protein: CAISSDRGSGANVLTF.

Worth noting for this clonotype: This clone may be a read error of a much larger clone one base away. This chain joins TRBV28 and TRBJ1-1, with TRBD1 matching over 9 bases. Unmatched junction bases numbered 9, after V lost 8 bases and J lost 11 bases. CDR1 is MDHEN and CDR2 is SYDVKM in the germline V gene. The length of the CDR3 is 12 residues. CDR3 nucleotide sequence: TGTGCCAGCGGTGGACAGGGGCCATGGGCTTTCTTT. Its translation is CASGGQGPWAFF.

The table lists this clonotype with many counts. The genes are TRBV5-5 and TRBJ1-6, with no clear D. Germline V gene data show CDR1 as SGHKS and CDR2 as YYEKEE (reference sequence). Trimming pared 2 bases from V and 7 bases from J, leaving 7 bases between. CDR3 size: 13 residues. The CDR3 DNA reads TGTGCCAGCAGCTTCTTTGGGAATTCACCCCTCCACTTT. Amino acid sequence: CASSFFGNSPLHF.